This T cell receptor beta chain was captured in a study of T cell responses to AZD1222 COVID-19 vaccine. Using immunoSEQ multiplex PCR, the repertoire was profiled, and TCRdb retains in-frame clones only, with some absent. The sample has 150,000 to 200,000 clones, roughly 93% seen once. The germline gives CDR1 LGHDT, CDR2 YNNKEL (reference sequence). This CDR3 region has 15 residues. The junction had 13 bases not matched to a gene; V was cut back by 6 bases and J by 7 bases. This chain uses TRBV3-1 (or the pseudogene TRBV3-2) with TRBJ1-1; 8 positions match TRBD1. The sample consisted of peripheral blood, taken on day 0 of AZD1222 vaccination. This clonotype originated in an adult in good health. The CDR3 region has the DNA TGTGCCAGCAGTCAAAGGCCAGGGGGCGCCGGTGAAGCTTTCTTT. It yields the protein CASSQRPGGAGEAFF.